The clone carrying this TCR beta chain was observed once. Its antigen remains unidentified. This CDR3 comprises 15 residues. The J segment lost 4 bases and the V segment lost 0 bases, leaving 4 bases of the junction unmatched. The V gene's germline CDR1 is MNHNY and CDR2 SVGAGI (reference sequence). The data were produced by immunoSEQ multiplex PCR, yet TCRdb's version contains in-frame clones alone and is incomplete. The sample includes about 150,000 clones, 80% to 90% of them seen just once. These data originate in a study of T cell responses to AZD1222 COVID-19 vaccine. The study, taken as a whole, reports: Baseline antibody screening turned up just a handful of seropositive AZD1222 recipients. The donor group comprised mostly white British people and more females; the analysis possibly underestimated clonal diversity.

The sequencing used peripheral blood, collected after recovery from COVID-19. The sequence derives from an adult who had recovered from COVID-19. The chain has TRBV6-6 and TRBJ2-5, with 8 bases identical to TRBD2. The CDR3 is CASSYSTSGGETQYF. DNA of the CDR3: TGTGCCAGCAGTTACTCGACGAGCGGGGGAGAGACCCAGTACTTC.